The rows below give T cell receptor beta chains drawn from one sample of a study of cytomegalovirus exposure and HLA in healthy donors. Profiled with immunoSEQ multiplex PCR; TCRdb holds only in-frame clones, not every one. The sample contains 99,000 or so clones, over 9.5% of which appear only once. Sequenced input: PBMCs. These receptors came from a man aged 35-49 years in good health and CMV-seropositive. Both conserved end residues are part of each CDR3. D genes are given only for firm matches. The listing skips clone size in some rows; elsewhere it reads once, few, many or a size class.

abundance,d_gene,j_gene,v_gene,CDR3nt,CDR3aa
-,-,TRBJ1-5,TRBV6-1,TGTGCCAGCTGCTTGGGAGGCAATCAGCCCCAGCATTTT,CASCLGGNQPQHF
few,-,TRBJ2-4,TRBV6-4,TGTGCCAACCCAGGGAGGACGGGTGCCAAAAACATTCAGTACTTC,CANPGRTGAKNIQYF
few,TRBD1,TRBJ2-7,TRBV5-1,TGCGCCAGCAGCTTCTGGGACAGGGTCATCGAGCAGTACTTC,CASSFWDRVIEQYF
few,TRBD2,TRBJ2-3,TRBV27,TGTGCCAGCAGTCCCTCTAGCGGGAGGGCCCAAACAGATACGCAGTATTTT,CASSPSSGRAQTDTQYF
-,TRBD1,TRBJ1-1,TRBV19,TGTGCCAGTAGTGCCCGACAGGGGAACACTGAAGCTTTCTTT,CASSARQGNTEAFF
few,-,TRBJ2-6,TRBV5-1,TGCGCCAGCAGTTCGTCAGGGGTCGCTGGGGCCAACGTCCTGACTTTC,CASSSSGVAGANVLTF
-,TRBD2,TRBJ2-2,TRBV27,TGTGCCAGCACCGAATACGGCGGGAGGGCTTCCGGGGAGCTGTTTTTT,CASTEYGGRASGELFF
-,-,TRBJ2-5,TRBV4-1,TGCGCCAGCAGCCAAGATATAGAGCGGGCGGGGACCCAGTACTTC,CASSQDIERAGTQYF
few,TRBD2,TRBJ2-1,TRBV18,TGTGCCAGCTCACCTACAGCGGGAGTCTCCTACAATGAGCAGTTCTTC,CASSPTAGVSYNEQFF
-,TRBD2,TRBJ2-1,TRBV19,TGTGCCAGTAGTGTAGCGGGGCGGGGAAATGAGCAGTTCTTC,CASSVAGRGNEQFF
-,TRBD1,TRBJ2-7,TRBV19,TGTGCCAGTAGTCGGGACAGTCTTCCCTACGAGCAGTACTTC,CASSRDSLPYEQYF
few,TRBD2,TRBJ2-2,TRBV14,TGTGCCAGCACCCACCCTAGCGGGAGGTCCGGGGAGCTGTTTTTT,CASTHPSGRSGELFF
-,-,TRBJ2-7,TRBV5-6,TGTGCCAGCAGTCCTCAGGGGTTAGGGTCCTACGAGCAGTACTTC,CASSPQGLGSYEQYF
few,TRBD1,TRBJ2-7,TRBV5-1,TGCGCCAGCAGTAGAGACAGGGTCGAGCAGTACTTC,CASSRDRVEQYF
-,-,TRBJ1-5,TRBV28,TGTGCCAGCAGTTTACGTGGCCTCGGCAATCAGCCCCAGCATTTT,CASSLRGLGNQPQHF
-,TRBD2,TRBJ2-3,TRBV7-6,TGTGCCAGCAGCCTCGGGACTAGCGGGAGAGGGGGGACAGATACGCAGTATTTT,CASSLGTSGRGGTDTQYF